This is a list of T cell receptor beta chains from one sample in a study of Ad26.COV2.S vaccination and SARS-CoV-2 variants. The table came from immunoSEQ multiplex PCR; TCRdb's copy has only in-frame clones and leaves some out. This sample has about 400,000 clones, with about four fifths found just once. Sequences were derived from peripheral blood, sampled in a trial of Ad26.COV2.S vaccine versus placebo. These TCRs come from a person aged 18-65 years who received the Ad26.COV2.S COVID-19 vaccine or a placebo. Both conserved end residues are part of each CDR3. The D gene is left open where the match is weak. Size is omitted from some rows. Given values are once, few, many or a class for expanded clones.

V gene	clone size	J gene	D gene	CDR3 protein	CDR3 DNA
TRBV18	-	TRBJ2-5	-	CASSPPTHSTQYF	TGTGCCAGCTCACCACCGACGCATTCGACCCAGTACTTC
TRBV9	-	TRBJ1-1	-	CASSVTANTEAFF	TGTGCCAGCAGCGTTACAGCGAACACTGAAGCTTTCTTT
TRBV7-9	-	TRBJ1-1	-	CASQRGANTEAFF	TGTGCCAGCCAACGCGGGGCAAACACTGAAGCTTTCTTT
TRBV5-1	once	TRBJ1-2	TRBD1	CASSSDRGHGYTF	TGCGCCAGCAGCTCGGACAGGGGGCATGGCTACACCTTC
TRBV3-1/TRBV3-2	-	TRBJ1-6	-	CASSPPDFGGYSPLHF	TGTGCCAGCAGCCCCCCAGATTTTGGTGGGTATTCACCCCTCCACTTT
TRBV13	-	TRBJ2-3	TRBD1	CASSFGTGGAADTQYF	TGTGCCAGCAGCTTCGGGACAGGGGGCGCCGCAGATACGCAGTATTTT
TRBV7-9	-	TRBJ1-2	TRBD1	CASSFDRGLSYGYTF	TGTGCCAGCAGCTTTGACAGGGGGCTTTCCTATGGCTACACCTTC
TRBV27	-	TRBJ1-5	TRBD1	CASSSTGHNQPQHF	TGTGCCAGCAGCTCGACAGGGCACAATCAGCCCCAGCATTTT
TRBV4-3	-	TRBJ1-2	-	CASSQDGVHYGYTF	TGCGCCAGCAGCCAAGACGGGGTACACTATGGCTACACCTTC
TRBV27	few	TRBJ2-7	TRBD2	CASRSLAGVKQYF	TGTGCCAGCAGGAGCCTAGCGGGAGTAAAGCAGTACTTC
TRBV18	-	TRBJ2-3	-	CASSADTGNPLSSTDTQYF	TGTGCCAGCTCAGCCGATACAGGAAACCCCCTGTCTAGCACAGATACGCAGTATTTT
TRBV2	few	TRBJ2-2	-	CASSGAVTGELFF	TGTGCCAGCAGTGGGGCGGTCACCGGGGAGCTGTTTTTT
TRBV27	-	TRBJ1-2	-	CASRPFGGGIYGYTF	TGTGCCAGCAGACCGTTCGGGGGAGGAATCTATGGCTACACCTTC
TRBV7-2	-	TRBJ2-3	-	CASSRDMEDTQYF	TGTGCCAGCAGCCGGGATATGGAAGATACGCAGTATTTT
TRBV19	-	TRBJ2-1	TRBD2	CALPGSSGNYNEQFF	TGTGCCCTCCCCGGCTCTAGCGGGAACTACAATGAGCAGTTCTTC
TRBV10-3	-	TRBJ2-5	TRBD2	CAISLGLAGGIETQYF	TGTGCCATCAGCTTGGGACTAGCGGGAGGGATTGAGACCCAGTACTTC
TRBV29-1	-	TRBJ1-2	-	CSVELKWALSGYTF	TGCAGCGTGGAACTGAAATGGGCCCTCTCGGGCTACACCTTC
TRBV27	-	TRBJ2-3	-	CASRGRLEWNTQYF	TGTGCCAGCAGGGGGAGACTAGAGTGGAATACGCAGTATTTT
TRBV29-1	-	TRBJ2-7	TRBD1	CSAGTARTGPYEQYF	TGCAGCGCTGGGACAGCACGTACCGGTCCCTACGAGCAGTACTTC
TRBV18	-	TRBJ1-3	-	CASSPRSSGSSGNTIYF	TGTGCCAGCTCACCAAGATCTTCAGGGAGCTCTGGAAACACCATATATTTT
TRBV7-9	-	TRBJ1-3	TRBD1	CASSLAGQGPAGNTIYF	TGTGCCAGCAGCTTAGCGGGACAGGGACCTGCTGGAAACACCATATATTTT
TRBV7-2	few	TRBJ1-1	-	CASSPLISFTEAFF	TGTGCCAGCAGCCCCCTTATTAGCTTCACTGAAGCTTTCTTT
TRBV4-1	-	TRBJ2-7	-	CASSQDPGAYEQYF	TGCGCCAGCAGCCAAGATCCAGGGGCCTACGAGCAGTACTTC
TRBV5-1	-	TRBJ2-1	TRBD1	CASSLGQGYNEQFF	TGCGCCAGCAGCTTGGGACAGGGATACAATGAGCAGTTCTTC
TRBV15	few	TRBJ1-1	-	CATSRGHPISKNTEAFF	TGTGCCACCAGCAGGGGACACCCAATTAGTAAGAACACTGAAGCTTTCTTT
TRBV11-3	-	TRBJ2-7	TRBD1	CASSSPWGQRIPKTYEQYF	TGTGCCAGCAGCTCTCCGTGGGGACAGCGAATACCTAAAACCTACGAGCAGTACTTC
TRBV27	-	TRBJ1-2	TRBD1	CASTPTHSGGDGYTF	TGTGCCAGCACCCCGACCCATTCAGGGGGAGATGGCTACACCTTC
TRBV5-1	few	TRBJ2-7	-	CASSSASIQTGEQYF	TGCGCCAGCAGCTCCGCATCCATTCAAACGGGCGAGCAGTACTTC
TRBV6-5	few	TRBJ1-6	-	CASSLGPRATLHF	TGTGCCAGCAGTCTCGGGCCTAGGGCCACCCTCCACTTT
TRBV11-2	-	TRBJ2-2	-	CASSFGGGRTGELFF	TGTGCCAGCAGCTTTGGGGGGGGCCGTACCGGGGAGCTGTTTTTT
TRBV19	few	TRBJ2-3	-	CASSMGLVFPDTQYF	TGTGCCAGTAGTATGGGGTTAGTCTTTCCAGATACGCAGTATTTT
TRBV9	few	TRBJ1-3	TRBD1	CASSVLGQGQDTIYF	TGTGCCAGCAGCGTGTTAGGACAGGGCCAAGACACCATATATTTT
TRBV19	-	TRBJ1-2	-	CASKTSYGYTF	TGTGCCAGTAAGACTTCCTATGGCTACACCTTC
TRBV10-1	-	TRBJ2-1	-	CASNPDGYNEQFF	TGCGCCAGCAATCCAGACGGATACAATGAGCAGTTCTTC
TRBV5-6	-	TRBJ2-7	-	CASSFGSSRYEQYF	TGTGCCAGCAGCTTCGGTAGCTCACGTTACGAGCAGTACTTC
TRBV19	-	TRBJ2-7	TRBD2	CASSSVGAGTTRNEQYF	TGTGCCAGTAGTTCCGTAGGAGCGGGGACTACGCGGAACGAGCAGTACTTC